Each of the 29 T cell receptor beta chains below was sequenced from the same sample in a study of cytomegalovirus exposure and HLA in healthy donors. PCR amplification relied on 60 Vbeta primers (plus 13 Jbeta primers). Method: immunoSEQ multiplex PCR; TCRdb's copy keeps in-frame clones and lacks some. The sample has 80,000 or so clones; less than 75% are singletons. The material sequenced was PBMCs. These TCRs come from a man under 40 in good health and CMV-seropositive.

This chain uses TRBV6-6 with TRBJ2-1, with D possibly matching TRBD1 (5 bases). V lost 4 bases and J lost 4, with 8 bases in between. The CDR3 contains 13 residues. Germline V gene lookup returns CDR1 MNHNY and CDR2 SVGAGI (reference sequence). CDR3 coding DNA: TGTGCCAGCAGTTTGGGGCTGTACAATGAGCAGTTCTTC. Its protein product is CASSLGLYNEQFF.

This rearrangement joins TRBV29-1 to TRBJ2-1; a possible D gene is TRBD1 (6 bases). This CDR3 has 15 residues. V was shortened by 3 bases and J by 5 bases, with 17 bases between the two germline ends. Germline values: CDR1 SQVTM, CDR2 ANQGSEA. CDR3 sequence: CSVEGVAGAHNEQFF. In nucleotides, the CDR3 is TGCAGCGTTGAGGGAGTGGCAGGGGCCCACAATGAGCAGTTCTTC.

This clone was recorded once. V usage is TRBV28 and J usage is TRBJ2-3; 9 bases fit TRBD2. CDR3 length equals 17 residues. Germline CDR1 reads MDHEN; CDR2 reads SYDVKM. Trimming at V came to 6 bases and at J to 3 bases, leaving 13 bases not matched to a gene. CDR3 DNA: TGTGCCAGCAGAGAGCGGGAGGTACGCACGAGGACAGATACGCAGTATTTT. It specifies CASREREVRTRTDTQYF.

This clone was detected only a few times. CDR3 residues: CASSLEGRGIYGYTF. The CDR3 coding sequence is TGTGCCAGCAGCTTGGAGGGCAGGGGAATCTATGGCTACACCTTC. The chain links TRBV5-4 to TRBJ1-2; possible D gene TRBD1, 6 bases. The CDR3 is made up of 15 amino acids. In germline, CDR1 is SGHNT, CDR2 YYREEE (reference sequence). Trimming pared 0 bases from V and 4 bases from J, leaving 13 bases between.

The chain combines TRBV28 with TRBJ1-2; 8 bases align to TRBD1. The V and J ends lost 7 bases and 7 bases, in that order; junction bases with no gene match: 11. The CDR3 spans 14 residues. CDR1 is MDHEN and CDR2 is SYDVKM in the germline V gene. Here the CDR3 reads CASNGGQDLFGYTF. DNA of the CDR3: TGTGCCAGCAACGGGGGACAGGACCTCTTTGGCTACACCTTC.

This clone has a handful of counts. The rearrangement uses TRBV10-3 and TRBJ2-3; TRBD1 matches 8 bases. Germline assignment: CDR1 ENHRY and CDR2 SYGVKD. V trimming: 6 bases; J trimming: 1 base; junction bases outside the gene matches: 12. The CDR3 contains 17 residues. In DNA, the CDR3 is TGTGCCATCAGCGAGGTTCCAGGGGGCGGTGGCACAGATACGCAGTATTTT. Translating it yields CAISEVPGGGGTDTQYF.

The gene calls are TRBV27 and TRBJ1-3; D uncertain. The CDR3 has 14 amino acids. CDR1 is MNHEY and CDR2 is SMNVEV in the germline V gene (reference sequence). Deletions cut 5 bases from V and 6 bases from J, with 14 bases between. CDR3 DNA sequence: TGTGCCAGCAGTCCCGGAGGGATCCCAAACACCATATATTTT. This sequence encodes CASSPGGIPNTIYF.

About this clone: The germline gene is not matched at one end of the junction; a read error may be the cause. CDR3 protein: CASSFPGGVAEAEDTQYF. The CDR3 DNA follows: TGTGCTAGCAGCTTCCCTGGGGGAGTAGCGGAAGCGGAAGATACGCAGTATTTT. The chain has TRBV7-7 and TRBJ2-3, with D possibly TRBD2 on 6 matching bases. Germline CDR1 and CDR2: SSHAT and FNYEAQ (reference sequence). The CDR3 has 18 amino acids. The variable domain in full, completed from reference TRBV7-7 and TRBJ2-3, reads GAGVSQSPRYKVTKRGQDVTLRCDPISSHATLYWYQQALGQGPEFLTYFNYEAQPDKSGLPSDRFSAERPEGSISTLTIQRTEQRDSAMYRCASSFPGGVAEAEDTQYFGPGTRLTVL.

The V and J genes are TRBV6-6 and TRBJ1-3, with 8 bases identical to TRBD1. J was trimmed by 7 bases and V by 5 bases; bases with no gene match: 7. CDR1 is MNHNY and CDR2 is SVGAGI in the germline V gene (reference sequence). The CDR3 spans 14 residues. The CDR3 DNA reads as TGTGCCAGCAGTCTCGGACAGGGTAGGAACACCATATATTTT. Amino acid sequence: CASSLGQGRNTIYF.

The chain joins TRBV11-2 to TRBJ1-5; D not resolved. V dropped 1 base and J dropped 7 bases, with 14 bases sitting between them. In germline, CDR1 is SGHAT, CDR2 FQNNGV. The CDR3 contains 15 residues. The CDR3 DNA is TGTGCCAGCAGCTTAGCGTTAGGAGGAAAACAGCCCCAGCATTTT. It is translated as CASSLALGGKQPQHF.

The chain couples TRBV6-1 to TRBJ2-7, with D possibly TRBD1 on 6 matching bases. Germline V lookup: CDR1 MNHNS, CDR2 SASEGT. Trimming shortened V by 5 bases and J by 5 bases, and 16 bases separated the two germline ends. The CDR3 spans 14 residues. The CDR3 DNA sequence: TGTGCCAGCAGTCCTCGACAGGTATACAACGAGCAGTACTTC. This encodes CASSPRQVYNEQYF.

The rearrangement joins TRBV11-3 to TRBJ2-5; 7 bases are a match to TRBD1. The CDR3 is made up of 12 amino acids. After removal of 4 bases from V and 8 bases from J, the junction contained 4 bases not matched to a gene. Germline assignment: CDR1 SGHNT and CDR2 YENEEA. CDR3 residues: CASSSTGKTQYF. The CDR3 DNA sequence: TGTGCCAGCAGCTCGACAGGGAAAACCCAGTACTTC.

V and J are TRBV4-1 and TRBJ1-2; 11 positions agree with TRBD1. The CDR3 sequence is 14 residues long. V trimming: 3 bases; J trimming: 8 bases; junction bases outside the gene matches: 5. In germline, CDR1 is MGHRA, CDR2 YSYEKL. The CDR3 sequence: CASSQRDRGNGYTF. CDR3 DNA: TGCGCCAGCAGCCAGAGGGACAGGGGGAACGGCTACACCTTC.

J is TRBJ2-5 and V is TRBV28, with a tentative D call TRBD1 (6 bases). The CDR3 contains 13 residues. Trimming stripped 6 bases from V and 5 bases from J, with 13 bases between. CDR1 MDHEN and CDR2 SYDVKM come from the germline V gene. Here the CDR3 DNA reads TGTGCCAGCAGCACACAGGGCATGGAGACCCAGTACTTC. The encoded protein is CASSTQGMETQYF.

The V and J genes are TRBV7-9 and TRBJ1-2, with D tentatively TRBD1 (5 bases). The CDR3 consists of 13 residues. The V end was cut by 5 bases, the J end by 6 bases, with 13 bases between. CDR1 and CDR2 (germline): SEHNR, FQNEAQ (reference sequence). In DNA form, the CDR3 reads TGTGCCAGCAGCCAGTCCCGGGGGAATGGCTACACCTTC. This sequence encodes CASSQSRGNGYTF.

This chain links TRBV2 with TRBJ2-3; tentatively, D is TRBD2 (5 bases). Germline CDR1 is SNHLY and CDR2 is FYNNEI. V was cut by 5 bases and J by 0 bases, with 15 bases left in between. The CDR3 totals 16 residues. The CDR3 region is CASSKTLGVSTDTQYF. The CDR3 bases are TGTGCCAGCAGTAAAACCCTCGGGGTGAGCACAGATACGCAGTATTTT.

The CDR3, as DNA: TGTGCCAGCTCACCACTTAAGGGAGGCTCCTACAATGAGCAGTTCTTC. Amino acid sequence: CASSPLKGGSYNEQFF. The V and J genes are TRBV18 and TRBJ2-1; a possible D gene is TRBD2 (6 bases). The CDR3 contains 16 residues. Germline V lookup: CDR1 KGHSH, CDR2 LQKENI. Between the trimmed V and J ends, which lost 1 base and 0 bases, there was a span of 10 bases.

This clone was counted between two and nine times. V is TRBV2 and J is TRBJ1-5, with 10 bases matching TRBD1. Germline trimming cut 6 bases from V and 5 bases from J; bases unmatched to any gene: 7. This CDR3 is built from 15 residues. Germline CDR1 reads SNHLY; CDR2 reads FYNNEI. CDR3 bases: TGTGCCAGCAGAGCGACAGGGGGCGGGGATCAGCCCCAGCATTTT. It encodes CASRATGGGDQPQHF.

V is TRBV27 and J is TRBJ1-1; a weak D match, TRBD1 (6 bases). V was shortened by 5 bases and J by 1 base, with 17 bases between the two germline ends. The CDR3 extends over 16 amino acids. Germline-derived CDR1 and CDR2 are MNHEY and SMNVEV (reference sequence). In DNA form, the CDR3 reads TGTGCCAGCAGTCCAGTCAGGGGCCCCACGAACACTGAAGCTTTCTTT. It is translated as CASSPVRGPTNTEAFF.

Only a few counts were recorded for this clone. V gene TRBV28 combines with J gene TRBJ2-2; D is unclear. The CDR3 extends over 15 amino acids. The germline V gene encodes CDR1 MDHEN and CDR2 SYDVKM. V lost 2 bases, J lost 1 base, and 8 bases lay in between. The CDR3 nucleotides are TGTGCCAGCAGTTTAGGGCTCCTGAACACCGGGGAGCTGTTTTTT. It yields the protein CASSLGLLNTGELFF.

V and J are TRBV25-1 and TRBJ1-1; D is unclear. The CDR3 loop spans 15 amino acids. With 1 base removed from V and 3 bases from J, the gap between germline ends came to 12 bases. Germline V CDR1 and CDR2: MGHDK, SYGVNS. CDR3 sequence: CASSELEGWDTEAFF. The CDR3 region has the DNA TGTGCCAGCAGTGAATTGGAGGGCTGGGACACTGAAGCTTTCTTT.

The CDR3 reads CASSFGGPEAFF. The CDR3 DNA follows: TGTGCCAGCAGCTTCGGGGGACCTGAAGCTTTCTTT. The J gene is TRBJ1-1, the V gene TRBV11-2; tentative D call: TRBD1 (5 bases). Germline CDR1 SGHAT, CDR2 FQNNGV. The CDR3 extends over 12 amino acids. V lost 3 bases, J lost 6 bases, and 8 bases lay in between. The entire variable domain, with the rest obtained from reference TRBV11-2 and TRBJ1-1, is as follows: EAGVAQSPRYKIIEKRQSVAFWCNPISGHATLYWYQQILGQGPKLLIQFQNNGVVDDSQLPKDRFSAERLKGVDSTLKIQPAKLEDSAVYLCASSFGGPEAFFGQGTRLTVV.

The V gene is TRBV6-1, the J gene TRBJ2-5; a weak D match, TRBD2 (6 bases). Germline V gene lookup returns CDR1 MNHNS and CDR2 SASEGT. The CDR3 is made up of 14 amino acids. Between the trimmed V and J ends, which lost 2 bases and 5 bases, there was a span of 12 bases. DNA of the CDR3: TGTGCCAGCAGTGAACTTGCGGGACGCGAGACCCAGTACTTC. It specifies CASSELAGRETQYF.

The CDR3 here is CSFDRSSGGRGTQYF. CDR3 in DNA: TGCAGTTTCGATCGGTCCAGCGGAGGTCGTGGGACCCAGTACTTC. The rearrangement uses TRBV29-1 and TRBJ2-5; tentative D call: TRBD2 (5 bases). CDR1 and CDR2 from the germline V gene are SQVTM and ANQGSEA. CDR3 size: 15 residues.

CDR3 residues: CAWQLTGRGAMEQYF. For the CDR3, the DNA is TGTGCCTGGCAGCTTACCGGACGGGGGGCAATGGAGCAGTACTTC. The genes are TRBV30 and TRBJ2-7; perhaps TRBD2 as D (7 bases). Trimming cost V 5 bases and J 7 bases, with 24 bases left between them. This CDR3 comprises 15 residues. The germline CDR1 and CDR2 sequences are GTSNPN and SVGIG (reference sequence).

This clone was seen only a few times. The CDR3: CASSWTSGYEQYF. DNA of the CDR3: TGTGCCAGCAGCTGGACTAGCGGCTACGAGCAGTACTTC. The gene calls are TRBV11-1 and TRBJ2-7; 10 bases are a match to TRBD2. The V segment lost 4 bases and the J segment 3 bases; nucleotides outside the gene matches: 0. The germline CDR1 and CDR2 sequences are SGHAT and FQDESV (reference sequence). The CDR3 has 13 amino acids.

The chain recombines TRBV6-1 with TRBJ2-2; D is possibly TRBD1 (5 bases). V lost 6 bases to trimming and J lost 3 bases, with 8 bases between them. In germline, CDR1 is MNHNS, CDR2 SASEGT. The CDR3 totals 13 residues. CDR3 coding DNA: TGTGCCAGCAGGGGGCTGGACACCGGGGAGCTGTTTTTT. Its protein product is CASRGLDTGELFF.

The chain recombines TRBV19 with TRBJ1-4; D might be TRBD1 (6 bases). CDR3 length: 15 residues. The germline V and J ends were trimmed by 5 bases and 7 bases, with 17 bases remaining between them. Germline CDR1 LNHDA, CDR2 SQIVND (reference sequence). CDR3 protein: CASSSTGTYGEKLFF. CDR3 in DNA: TGTGCCAGTAGTTCAACAGGGACGTATGGTGAAAAACTGTTTTTT.

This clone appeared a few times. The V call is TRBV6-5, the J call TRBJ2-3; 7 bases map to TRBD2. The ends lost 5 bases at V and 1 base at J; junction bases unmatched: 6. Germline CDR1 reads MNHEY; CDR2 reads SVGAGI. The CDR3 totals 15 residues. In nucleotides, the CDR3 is TGTGCCAGCAGTGGGGAGGGCCCGGGCACAGATACGCAGTATTTT. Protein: CASSGEGPGTDTQYF.